This T cell receptor (beta chain) was documented in a study of T cells in Graves' hyperthyroidism and ophthalmopathy. Study-wide points: Through a model of 13 V-J features, ophthalmopathy was separated from stable hyperthyroidism. The majority of expanded thyroid clonotypes above 0.001 also appeared in blood.

TCR beta CDR3 regions were amplified from RNA. An initial round of RT-PCR targeting the TCR CDR3 relied on the HTBI primer set. TCRdb reprocessed the multiplex PCR reads via MiXCR and lists one record per CDR3 protein. The sample has roughly 380,000 distinct CDR3 sequences; approximately 13% are singletons. With 2 bases clipped from V and 1 base from J, the junction kept 5 bases outside the gene matches. The CDR3 contains 15 residues. Germline-derived CDR1 and CDR2 are GTSNPN and SVGIG (reference sequence). This clonotype was recorded many times. The antigen remains unidentified. The J gene is TRBJ1-5, the V gene TRBV30, with TRBD1 identical over 7 bases. The source of this sequence is a man aged 30 to 39 with Graves' hyperthyroidism that later progressed to Graves' ophthalmopathy. The sample consisted of blood. The CDR3 nucleotides read TGTGCCTGGAGTACAGGGGTGTTGAGCAATCAGCCCCAGCATTTT. Amino acid sequence: CAWSTGVLSNQPQHF.